This T cell receptor beta chain is drawn from a study of blood T cell repertoires in COVID-19. In the study overall: The United States, Italy and Spain supplied acute and convalescent COVID-19 samples. The cDNA or gDNA used as material had been derived from T cells, B-cell-depleted T cells, or PBMCs.

Sequencing used immunoSEQ multiplex PCR; TCRdb keeps in-frame clones, though not all of them. The sample has 150,000 to 200,000 clones, 78% seen once. The age range of participants was about 18 to 100 years, with residence in approximately 25 US areas. Donors were grouped by their self-reported clinical history. The TCR comes from a woman aged 45-65 years who had recovered from COVID-19. Sequenced: PBMCs or T cells enriched from blood (not recorded which).

Here the CDR3 DNA reads TGTGCCAGCACCCCAGGGCGGGGCTATGGCTACACCTTC. Encoded protein: CASTPGRGYGYTF. The chain is built from TRBV7-9 and TRBJ1-2; a possible D gene is TRBD1 (5 bases). Germline CDR1 is SEHNR and CDR2 is FQNEAQ (reference sequence). The CDR3 covers 13 residues. Trimming took off 7 bases at V and 4 bases at J, with 13 bases between the two ends.